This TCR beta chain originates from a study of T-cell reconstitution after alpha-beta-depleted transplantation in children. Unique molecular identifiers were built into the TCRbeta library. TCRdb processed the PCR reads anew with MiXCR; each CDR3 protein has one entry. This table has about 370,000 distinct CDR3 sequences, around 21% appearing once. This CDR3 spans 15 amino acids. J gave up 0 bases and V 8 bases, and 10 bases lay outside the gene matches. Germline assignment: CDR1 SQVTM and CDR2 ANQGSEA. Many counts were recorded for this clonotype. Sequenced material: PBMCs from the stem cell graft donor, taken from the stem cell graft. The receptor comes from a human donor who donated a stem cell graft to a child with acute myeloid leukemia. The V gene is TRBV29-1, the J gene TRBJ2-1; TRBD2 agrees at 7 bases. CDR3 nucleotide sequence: TGCAGCATCAAACTAGCGACCAACTCCTACAATGAGCAGTTCTTC. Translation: CSIKLATNSYNEQFF.